This T cell receptor beta chain was sequenced for a study of cytomegalovirus exposure and HLA in healthy donors. The donors were part of the validation cohort, which consisted of under 150 subjects and was separate from the first cohort of 666 subjects. Measured with immunoSEQ multiplex PCR; TCRdb has only the in-frame clones, and not every one. The top ten clones hold 4% to 4.5% of a sample with under 200,000 clones, roughly 86% of them seen once. Concerning this clone itself: Its antigen is as yet unknown.

Findings and caveats of the study: The study flagged approximately 180 TCR beta chains as cytomegalovirus-associated. Confirmation was obtained in vitro that a few CMV-associated chains are specific for CMV antigens.

The sequence was obtained from a man between 18 and 35 years old in good health and CMV-seropositive. The sequencing sample was made of PBMCs.

CDR3 sequence: CASSSSVNTEAFF. Here the CDR3 DNA reads TGTGCCAGCAGTAGTTCAGTTAACACTGAAGCTTTCTTT. The J gene is TRBJ1-1, the V gene TRBV6-4, with D unresolved. Trimming took 5 bases from V and 2 from J, leaving 9 bases between them. Germline V CDR1 and CDR2: MRHNA, SNTAGT. The CDR3 contains 13 residues.